This is a list of T cell receptor beta chains from one sample in a study of T cell repertoires in cytomegalovirus infection. Antigen specificity for these receptors is unknown. TCRdb reprocessed the reads with MiXCR, giving one entry per CDR3 protein. The table records some 920,000 distinct CDR3 sequences, approximately 31% of them present only once. The material was cultured CD8+ T cells from PBMCs, obtained from culture after CMV antigen stimulation. These receptors all come from a human donor in good health (CMV status not recorded). Some clones in this sample may be carry-over from other donors' samples. Each CDR3 is given with its conserved first and last residue. The D gene is left open where the match is weak. The size entry is marked missing in some rows and otherwise reads once, few, many or a size class.

CDR3nt	CDR3aa	d_gene	v_gene	abundance	j_gene
TGTGCCAGCAGTTACTCCCCCCAAGAGACCCAGTACTTC	CASSYSPQETQYF	-	TRBV6-5	few	TRBJ2-5
TGCAGCGTTATTGGCAGAGGGTCCAAAGCTTTCTTT	CSVIGRGSKAFF	-	TRBV29-1	-	TRBJ1-1
TGTGCCAGCAGCTGGGGAGAGACAGGGATGGATACGCAGTATTTT	CASSWGETGMDTQYF	TRBD1	TRBV2	-	TRBJ2-3
TGTGCCAGCAGTTTCCGGACTCTTGAAGAGACCCAGTACTTC	CASSFRTLEETQYF	-	TRBV6-1	-	TRBJ2-5
TGTGCCAGCAGCGGGACGGCGAAGAGCTCCTACGAGCAGTACTTC	CASSGTAKSSYEQYF	-	TRBV7-9	-	TRBJ2-7
TGCAGTGCTAGCGGGGGGGCCACAGATGCAAATACGCAGTATTTT	CSASGGATDANTQYF	TRBD2	TRBV20-1	-	TRBJ2-3
TGTGCCAGCAGCTTAACCGACAGATACAATGAGCAGTTCTTC	CASSLTDRYNEQFF	-	TRBV7-9	many	TRBJ2-1
TGTGCCAGCAGCGGCATCCGGGACACCACAGATACGCAGTATTTT	CASSGIRDTTDTQYF	-	TRBV5-6	few	TRBJ2-3
TGTGCCAGCAGCTTCAGTACTCAAGAGACCCAGTACTTC	CASSFSTQETQYF	-	TRBV7-9	-	TRBJ2-5
TGTGCCAGCAGCGGTAGACCGGAGAGGGACACTGAAGCTTTCTTT	CASSGRPERDTEAFF	-	TRBV5-5	-	TRBJ1-1
TGTGCCAGCAGCGCCGAACAGGGAATCTCGGACAATGAGCAGTTCTTC	CASSAEQGISDNEQFF	-	TRBV9	few	TRBJ2-1
TGTGCCAGTAGTCCCCCCCACGATGACAGGGATCAAGGAGCTTTCTTT	CASSPPHDDRDQGAFF	TRBD1	TRBV19	many	TRBJ1-1
TGTGCCACCAGCAGAGATAGGCTTCCGGGGGCCTCCGGAGAGAATACGCAGTATTTT	CATSRDRLPGASGENTQYF	-	TRBV15	-	TRBJ2-3
TGTGCCAGCAGTTACTCGTACGGGGAGAGCTCCTACAATGAGCAGTTCTTC	CASSYSYGESSYNEQFF	-	TRBV6-2/TRBV6-3	-	TRBJ2-1
TGTGCCAGCAGCCCCGCGGGGGGGAATGAGCAGTTCTTC	CASSPAGGNEQFF	TRBD2	TRBV7-9	many	TRBJ2-1
TGCGCCAGCAGCCAAGTTGGGAGAAGCACAGATACGCAGTATTTT	CASSQVGRSTDTQYF	-	TRBV4-1	-	TRBJ2-3
TGTGCCATCGGGTTGGATCAGGCTAACTATGGCTACACCTTC	CAIGLDQANYGYTF	-	TRBV10-3	few	TRBJ1-2
TGTGCCAGCAGCCAGGACAGGGGGCGAGTCACTGAAGCTTTCTTT	CASSQDRGRVTEAFF	TRBD1	TRBV7-2	many	TRBJ1-1
TGTGCCAGCAGCTTAGGGACAGCCTCGGCTAATGAAAAACTGTTTTTT	CASSLGTASANEKLFF	-	TRBV7-2	many	TRBJ1-4
TGTGCCAGCAGTCCCTCTATACAGGGTACTTGGACAGATACGCAGTATTTT	CASSPSIQGTWTDTQYF	-	TRBV27	once	TRBJ2-3
TGTGCCAGCAGCCTACGACAGGGTTCTGGAAACACCATATATTTT	CASSLRQGSGNTIYF	TRBD1	TRBV7-3	few	TRBJ1-3
TGTGCCAGCAGTTTATCGGCCGCATACAATGAGCAGTTCTTC	CASSLSAAYNEQFF	-	TRBV12-3/TRBV12-4	few	TRBJ2-1
TGTGCCAGCAGACCGAACAGGGTGTTAGTTAACTATGGCTACACCTTC	CASRPNRVLVNYGYTF	-	TRBV6-1	-	TRBJ1-2
TGTGCCAGCAGTTTAACTGTCACTGGGGCCAACGTCCTGACTTTC	CASSLTVTGANVLTF	-	TRBV12-3/TRBV12-4	-	TRBJ2-6